The 19 T cell receptor beta chains presented below share a single source sample, sequenced in a study of Ad26.COV2.S vaccination and SARS-CoV-2 variants. Treatment in this sample: 15 to 20 received Ad26.COV2.S at low or high dose, single or two shots; roughly 5 received placebo; per-sample allocation not given. On day 63 after the first injection, vaccine and placebo recipients gave samples. Assay used: immunoSEQ multiplex PCR; TCRdb lists only in-frame clones, some missing. The data show hundreds of thousands of clones, 86% seen once. Source: peripheral blood, taken in a trial of Ad26.COV2.S vaccine versus placebo. Receptors originate from a person between 18 and 65 years old who received the Ad26.COV2.S COVID-19 vaccine or a placebo.

The rearrangement joins TRBV24-1 to TRBJ1-4; 9 nucleotides agree with TRBD1. Germline V gene lookup returns CDR1 KGHDR and CDR2 SFDVKD. The CDR3 spans 16 residues. V trimming: 4 bases; J trimming: 7 bases; junction bases outside the gene matches: 9. For the CDR3, the DNA is TGTGCCACCAGTGACCCGAGGACAGGGGCGGGTGAAAAACTGTTTTTT. Translation gives CATSDPRTGAGEKLFF.

The rearrangement links TRBV3-1 (or the pseudogene TRBV3-2) to TRBJ1-5, with D unresolved. Germline V CDR1 and CDR2: LGHDT, YNNKEL (reference sequence). Trimming left V 1 base short and J 6 bases short, with 7 bases between. The CDR3 runs to 13 residues. The CDR3 reads CASSQVGGQPQHF. In DNA, the CDR3 is TGTGCCAGCAGCCAAGTCGGTGGTCAGCCCCAGCATTTT.

V usage is TRBV7-9 and J usage is TRBJ2-2; D not resolved. This CDR3 contains 15 residues. Germline-derived CDR1 and CDR2 are SEHNR and FQNEAQ (reference sequence). V was cut by 5 bases and J by 2 bases, with 12 bases left in between. The CDR3 reads CASSPPPDNTGELFF. CDR3 nucleotides: TGTGCCAGCAGCCCCCCTCCGGATAACACCGGGGAGCTGTTTTTT.

This clone was recorded a few times. The V gene is TRBV28, the J gene TRBJ1-4; D gene unclear. V gave up 5 bases and J gave up 6 bases, with 7 bases separating them. There are 12 residues in the CDR3. The germline V gene encodes CDR1 MDHEN and CDR2 SYDVKM. The CDR3 spells CASSRTDEKLFF. The CDR3 bases are TGTGCCAGCAGTCGGACGGATGAAAAACTGTTTTTT.

This chain uses TRBV7-3 with TRBJ2-1; a possible D gene is TRBD2 (6 bases). The CDR3 loop spans 15 amino acids. Per germline, CDR1 SGHTA and CDR2 FQGTGA. With 2 bases removed from V and 6 bases from J, the gap between germline ends came to 14 bases. CDR3 region: CASSLLGLTANEQFF. The CDR3 nucleotides are TGTGCCAGCAGCTTATTGGGACTCACAGCCAATGAGCAGTTCTTC.

Worth noting for this clone: At one boundary the junction diverges from the germline segment, which might be a read error. This chain connects TRBV4-1 to TRBJ2-2, with D perhaps matching TRBD1 or TRBD2 (5 bases each). This CDR3 region has 16 residues. Germline CDR1 reads MGHRA; CDR2 reads YSYEKL. CDR3 amino acids: CASSQRDRWNAGELFF. The CDR3 bases are TGCGCCAGCAGCCAACGGGACCGATGGAACGCCGGGGAGCTGTTTTTT.

This chain connects TRBV6-5 to TRBJ1-6; 7 bases map to TRBD1. With 8 bases clipped from V and 5 bases from J, the junction kept 6 bases outside the gene matches. Germline V gives CDR1 MNHEY, CDR2 SVGAGI. The CDR3 length is 14 residues. The CDR3: CASRPGTDNSPLHF. The CDR3 DNA is TGTGCCAGCCGACCCGGGACAGATAATTCACCCCTCCACTTT.

At least ten counts were recorded for this clone. Other nucleotide sequences from this sample produce the same CDR3. The chain joins TRBV27 to TRBJ1-5; D is undetermined. Germline values: CDR1 MNHEY, CDR2 SMNVEV (reference sequence). The CDR3 spans 13 residues. Trimming shortened V by 3 bases and J by 4 bases, and 7 bases separated the two germline ends. This chain's CDR3 is CASSFGGNQPQHF. CDR3 nucleotides: TGTGCCAGCAGTTTCGGAGGGAATCAGCCCCAGCATTTT.

The V call is TRBV5-1, the J call TRBJ2-3; 8 bases match TRBD2. The V segment lost 4 bases and the J segment 6 bases; nucleotides outside the gene matches: 10. This CDR3 region has 15 residues. CDR1 is SGHRS, CDR2 YFSETQ, per germline. The CDR3 spells CASSGTTSGGDTQYF. The CDR3 nucleotides read TGCGCCAGCAGCGGGACCACTAGCGGTGGGGATACGCAGTATTTT.

This chain joins TRBV28 and TRBJ2-7; 7 bases agree with TRBD2. The length of the CDR3 is 15 residues. With 3 bases clipped from V and 0 bases from J, the junction kept 5 bases outside the gene matches. Germline lookup yields CDR1 MDHEN and CDR2 SYDVKM. The CDR3 region is CASSFPTSLSYEQYF. The CDR3 DNA is TGTGCCAGCAGTTTTCCGACTAGCCTCTCCTACGAGCAGTACTTC.

In this sample, this clone turned up once. The chain carries TRBV6-1 and TRBJ2-5; D is undetermined. CDR3 length: 12 residues. V dropped 3 bases and J dropped 3 bases, with 5 bases sitting between them. Germline loops: CDR1 MNHNS, CDR2 SASEGT. The CDR3 DNA sequence: TGTGCCAGCAGTGAGGAAGAAGAGACCCAGTACTTC. Its translation is CASSEEEETQYF.

J is TRBJ1-2 and V is TRBV29-1; 7 bases match TRBD1. The CDR3 totals 12 residues. The V segment lost 5 bases and the J segment 5 bases; nucleotides outside the gene matches: 5. Germline lookup yields CDR1 SQVTM and CDR2 ANQGSEA. The CDR3, as DNA: TGCAGCGTTTCACAGGGGAAATATGGCTACACCTTC. This gives the protein CSVSQGKYGYTF.

The rearrangement uses TRBV6-1 and TRBJ1-1; 11 nucleotides agree with TRBD1. This CDR3 region has 15 residues. V gave up 5 bases and J gave up 3 bases; unmatched junction bases: 5. Germline assignment: CDR1 MNHNS and CDR2 SASEGT. The CDR3 here is CASSQPGQGDTEAFF. The CDR3 DNA reads as TGTGCCAGCAGTCAACCGGGACAGGGGGACACTGAAGCTTTCTTT.

The V gene is TRBV19, the J gene TRBJ2-3, with TRBD2 matching over 15 bases. The CDR3 is 18 amino acids. V lost 6 bases to trimming and J lost 4 bases; unmatched junction nucleotides: 11. Germline CDR1 reads LNHDA; CDR2 reads SQIVND (reference sequence). The DNA for the CDR3 is TGTGCCAGTAGGAGGCTATTGGGACTAGCGGGAGGAGCAGATACGCAGTATTTT. This codes for CASRRLLGLAGGADTQYF.

V gene TRBV29-1 combines with J gene TRBJ2-7; 7 nucleotides line up with TRBD1. Losses at the gene ends were 6 bases for V and 3 bases for J; bases not matched to a gene: 5. The CDR3 consists of 12 residues. Germline CDR1 reads SQVTM; CDR2 reads ANQGSEA. As DNA, the CDR3 is TGCAGCGTGGTTAGGGACAGCTACGAGCAGTACTTC. Translation gives CSVVRDSYEQYF.

The V and J genes are TRBV5-6 and TRBJ1-2, with D unresolved. This CDR3 contains 12 residues. The germline V gene has CDR1 SGHDT and CDR2 YYEEEE. V lost 0 bases, J lost 7 bases, and 7 bases lay in between. The CDR3 region is CASSLEQTGYTF. DNA for the CDR3: TGTGCCAGCAGCTTGGAACAGACTGGCTACACCTTC. Looking up the rest from reference TRBV5-6 and TRBJ1-2 gives the full variable domain: DAGVTQSPTHLIKTRGQQVTLRCSPKSGHDTVSWYQQALGQGPQFIFQYYEEEERQRGNFPDRFSGHQFPNYSSELNVNALLLGDSALYLCASSLEQTGYTFGSGTRLTVV.

The genes are TRBV10-3 and TRBJ2-7, with 10 bases identical to TRBD1. Germline assignment: CDR1 ENHRY and CDR2 SYGVKD. This CDR3 region has 14 residues. With V trimmed by 4 bases and J by 4 bases, 4 bases remained unmatched. The CDR3 nucleotides are TGTGCCATCAGTGCGGGACAGGGGACATACGAGCAGTACTTC. Its protein product is CAISAGQGTYEQYF.

DNA for the CDR3: TGCGCCAGCAGCCTAACCGGACAGGGCGTCTCTGGAAACACCATATATTTT. Amino acids: CASSLTGQGVSGNTIYF. The rearrangement links TRBV5-1 to TRBJ1-3, with TRBD1 identical over 8 bases. Germline trimming cut 4 bases from V and 0 bases from J; bases unmatched to any gene: 9. CDR1 is SGHRS, CDR2 YFSETQ, per germline. This CDR3 contains 17 residues.

V gene TRBV20-1 combines with J gene TRBJ2-3; D uncertain. The CDR3 sequence is 11 residues long. Trimming pared 5 bases from V and 0 bases from J, leaving 3 bases between. CDR1 DFQATT and CDR2 SNEGSKA come from the germline V gene (reference sequence). The CDR3 region is CSAHSTDTQYF. CDR3 coding DNA: TGCAGTGCTCACAGCACAGATACGCAGTATTTT.